Each of the 3 T cell receptor beta chains below was sequenced from the same sample in a study of neurological immune-mediated disorders. A single record per CDR3 protein comes from TCRdb applying MiXCR to the 5' RACE reads. The sample holds around 94,000 distinct CDR3 sequences, around 3.4% seen once. The sequenced material came from PBMCs. Every receptor here comes from a woman aged 18-29 years with multiple sclerosis.

This clonotype has just a few counts. Just one base apart from a much larger clone, this may be a read error. The gene calls are TRBV20-1 and TRBJ1-5; D is possibly TRBD1 (6 bases). The germline V and J ends were trimmed by 6 bases and 0 bases, with 15 bases remaining between them. Germline-derived CDR1 and CDR2 are DFQATT and SNEGSKA (reference sequence). CDR3 length: 15 residues. CDR3 in amino acids: CSAPTRGHSNQPQHF. CDR3 DNA: TGCAGTGCGCCTACGCGGGGGCATAGCAATCAGCCCCAGCATTTT.

In this sample, this clonotype turned up many times. V and J are TRBV10-3 and TRBJ1-6, with D maybe TRBD1 (6 bases). Trimming took 11 bases from V and 7 from J, leaving 18 bases between them. This CDR3 has 14 residues. Per the germline V gene, CDR1 is ENHRY and CDR2 is SYGVKD. CDR3: CAAAPQGQNSPLHF. CDR3 in DNA: TGTGCCGCCGCCCCCCAGGGGCAAAATTCACCCCTCCACTTT.

This clonotype was counted at least ten times. The rearrangement uses TRBV10-3 and TRBJ1-5; possibly TRBD1 for D (6 bases). The germline CDR1 and CDR2 sequences are ENHRY and SYGVKD. The CDR3 consists of 14 residues. The V end lost 2 bases, the J end lost 5 bases, and 10 bases lay between the germline ends. The CDR3 is CAISEGGGHQPQHF. CDR3 nucleotides: TGTGCCATCAGTGAGGGAGGGGGGCATCAGCCCCAGCATTTT.